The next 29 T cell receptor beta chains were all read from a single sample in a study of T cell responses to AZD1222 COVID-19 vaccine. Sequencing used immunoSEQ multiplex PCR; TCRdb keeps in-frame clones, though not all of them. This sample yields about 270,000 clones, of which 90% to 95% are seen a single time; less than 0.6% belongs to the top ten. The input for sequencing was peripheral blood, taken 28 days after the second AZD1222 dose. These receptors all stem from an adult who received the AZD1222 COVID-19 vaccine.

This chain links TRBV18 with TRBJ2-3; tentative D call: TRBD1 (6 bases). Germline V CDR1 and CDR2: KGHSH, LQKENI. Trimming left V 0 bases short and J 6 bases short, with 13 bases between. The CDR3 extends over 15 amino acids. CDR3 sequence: CASSPPEQRGDTQYF. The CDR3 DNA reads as TGTGCCAGCTCACCACCGGAACAGAGGGGGGATACGCAGTATTTT.

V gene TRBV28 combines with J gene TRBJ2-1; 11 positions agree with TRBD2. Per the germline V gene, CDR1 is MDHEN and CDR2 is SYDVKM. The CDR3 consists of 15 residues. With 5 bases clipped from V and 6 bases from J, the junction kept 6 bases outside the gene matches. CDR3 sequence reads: CASSVTSGSGNEQFF. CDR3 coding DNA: TGTGCCAGCAGTGTCACTAGCGGGAGCGGCAATGAGCAGTTCTTC.

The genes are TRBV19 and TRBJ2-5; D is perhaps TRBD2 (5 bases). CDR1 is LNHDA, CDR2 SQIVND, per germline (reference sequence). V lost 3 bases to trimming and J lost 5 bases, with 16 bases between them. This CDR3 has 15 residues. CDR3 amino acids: CASSMGSFGGETQYF. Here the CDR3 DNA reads TGTGCCAGTAGTATGGGGAGCTTCGGTGGGGAGACCCAGTACTTC.

The CDR3 DNA follows: TGTGCCAGCAGTTTAGGGACGGGCTCCTACAATGAGCAGTTCTTC. This sequence encodes CASSLGTGSYNEQFF. This chain uses TRBV28 with TRBJ2-1, with D perhaps assigned TRBD1 or TRBD2 (5 bases each). V dropped 2 bases and J dropped 0 bases, with 8 bases sitting between them. Germline V lookup: CDR1 MDHEN, CDR2 SYDVKM. The CDR3 contains 15 residues.

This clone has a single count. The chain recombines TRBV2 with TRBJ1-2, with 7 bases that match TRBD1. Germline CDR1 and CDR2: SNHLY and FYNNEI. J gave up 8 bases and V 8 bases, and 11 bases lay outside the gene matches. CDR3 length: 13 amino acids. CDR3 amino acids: CASRPTLGQGYTF. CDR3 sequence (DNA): TGTGCCAGCCGCCCGACCTTGGGACAGGGCTACACCTTC.

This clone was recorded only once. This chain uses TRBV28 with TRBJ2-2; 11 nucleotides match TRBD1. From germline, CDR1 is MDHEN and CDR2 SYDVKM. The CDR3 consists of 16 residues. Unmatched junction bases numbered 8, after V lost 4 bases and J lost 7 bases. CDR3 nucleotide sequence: TGTGCCAGCAGTTCACCGGGACAGGGGGTCGGCGGGGAGCTGTTTTTT. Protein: CASSSPGQGVGGELFF.

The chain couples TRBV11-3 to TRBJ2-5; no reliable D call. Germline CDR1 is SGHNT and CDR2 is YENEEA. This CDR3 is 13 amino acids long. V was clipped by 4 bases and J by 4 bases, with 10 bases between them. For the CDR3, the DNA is TGTGCCAGCAGCTCGCGCGCATCAGAGACCCAGTACTTC. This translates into CASSSRASETQYF.

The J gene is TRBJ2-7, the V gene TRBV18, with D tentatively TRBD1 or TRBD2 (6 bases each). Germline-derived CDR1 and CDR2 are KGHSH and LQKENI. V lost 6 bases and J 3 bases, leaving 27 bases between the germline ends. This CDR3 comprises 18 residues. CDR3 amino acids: CASSATLGGGTPRYEQYF. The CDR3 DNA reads TGTGCCAGCTCCGCGACCTTGGGGGGCGGGACTCCTCGCTACGAGCAGTACTTC.

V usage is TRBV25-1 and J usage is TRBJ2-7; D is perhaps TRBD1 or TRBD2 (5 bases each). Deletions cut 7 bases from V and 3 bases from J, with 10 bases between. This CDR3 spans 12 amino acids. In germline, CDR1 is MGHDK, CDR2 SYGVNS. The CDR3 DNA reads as TGTGCCAGCACTTGGGACGGCTACGAGCAGTACTTC. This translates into CASTWDGYEQYF.

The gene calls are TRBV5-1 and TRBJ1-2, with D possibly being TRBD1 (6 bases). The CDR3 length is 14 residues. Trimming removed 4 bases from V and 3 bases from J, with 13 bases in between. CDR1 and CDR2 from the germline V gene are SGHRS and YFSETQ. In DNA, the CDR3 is TGCGCCAGCAGCCTATTTGGGGGCCACTATGGCTACACCTTC. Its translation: CASSLFGGHYGYTF.

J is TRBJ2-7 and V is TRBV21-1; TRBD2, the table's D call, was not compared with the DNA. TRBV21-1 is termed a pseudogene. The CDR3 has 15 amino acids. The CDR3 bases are TGTGCCAGCAGCCGAATAGCGGGGTACAATTACGAGCAGTACTTC. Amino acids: CASSRIAGYNYEQYF.

CDR3 loop: CASSPSGNSYNEQFF. The CDR3 DNA reads as TGTGCCAGCAGCCCAAGTGGAAACTCCTACAATGAGCAGTTCTTC. The chain combines TRBV13 with TRBJ2-1; D gene unclear. V was pared by 5 bases and J by 0 bases, with 11 bases between. The CDR3 has 15 amino acids. In germline, CDR1 is PRHDT, CDR2 FYEKMQ (reference sequence).

This chain's CDR3 is CASSILGTQYF. The CDR3 coding sequence is TGCGCCAGCAGTATCTTAGGGACCCAGTACTTC. The J gene is TRBJ2-5, the V gene TRBV5-1; no clear D gene. This CDR3 comprises 11 residues. The germline gives CDR1 SGHRS, CDR2 YFSETQ. V lost 5 bases and J lost 7, with 9 bases in between.

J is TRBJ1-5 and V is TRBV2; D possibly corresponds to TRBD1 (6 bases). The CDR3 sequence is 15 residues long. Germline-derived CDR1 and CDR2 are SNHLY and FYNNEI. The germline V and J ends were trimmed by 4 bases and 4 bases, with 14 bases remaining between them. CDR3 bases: TGTGCCAGCAGTGGGGGGAGTCAGGGGAATCAGCCCCAGCATTTT. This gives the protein CASSGGSQGNQPQHF.

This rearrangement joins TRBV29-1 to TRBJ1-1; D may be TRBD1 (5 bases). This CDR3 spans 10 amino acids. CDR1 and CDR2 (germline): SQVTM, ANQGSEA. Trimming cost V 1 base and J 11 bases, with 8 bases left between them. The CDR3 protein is CSVEGDSAFF. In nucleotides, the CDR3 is TGCAGCGTTGAAGGGGACTCGGCTTTCTTT.

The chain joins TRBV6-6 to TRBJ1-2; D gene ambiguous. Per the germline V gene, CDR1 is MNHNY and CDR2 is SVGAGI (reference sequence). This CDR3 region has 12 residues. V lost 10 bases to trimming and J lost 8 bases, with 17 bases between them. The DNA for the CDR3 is TGTGCCATCTCCCAGGCCTCCCGGGGCTACACCTTC. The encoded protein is CAISQASRGYTF.

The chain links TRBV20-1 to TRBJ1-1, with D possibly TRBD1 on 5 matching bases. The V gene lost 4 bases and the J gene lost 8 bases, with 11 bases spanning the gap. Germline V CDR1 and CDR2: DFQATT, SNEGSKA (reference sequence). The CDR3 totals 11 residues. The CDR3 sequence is CSATVKGEAFF. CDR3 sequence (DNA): TGCAGTGCTACGGTCAAGGGGGAAGCTTTCTTT.

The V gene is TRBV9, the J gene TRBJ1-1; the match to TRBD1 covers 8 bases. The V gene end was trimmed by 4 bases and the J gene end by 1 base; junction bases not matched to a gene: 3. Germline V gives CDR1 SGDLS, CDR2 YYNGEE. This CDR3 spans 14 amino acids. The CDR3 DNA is TGTGCCAGCAGCTTCGGACAGGGGAACACTGAAGCTTTCTTT. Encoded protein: CASSFGQGNTEAFF.

The DNA of the CDR3 is TGTGCCAGCAGTTACCGGGTTCACACTGAAGCTTTCTTT. This sequence encodes CASSYRVHTEAFF. The chain is built from TRBV6-5 and TRBJ1-1, with D uncertain. This CDR3 has 13 residues. Germline V gene sequence: CDR1 MNHEY, CDR2 SVGAGI. Trimming shortened V by 2 bases and J by 3 bases, and 7 bases separated the two germline ends.

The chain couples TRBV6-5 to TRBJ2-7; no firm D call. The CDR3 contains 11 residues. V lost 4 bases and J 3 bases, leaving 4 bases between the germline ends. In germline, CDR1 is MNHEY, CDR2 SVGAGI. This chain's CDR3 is CASSSLYEQYF. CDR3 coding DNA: TGTGCCAGCAGTTCCCTCTACGAGCAGTACTTC.

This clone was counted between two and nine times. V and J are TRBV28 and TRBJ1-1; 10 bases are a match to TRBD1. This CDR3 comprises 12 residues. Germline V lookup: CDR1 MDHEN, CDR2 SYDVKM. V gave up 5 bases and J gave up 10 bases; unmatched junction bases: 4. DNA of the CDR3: TGTGCCAGCAGTCTAGGACAGGGGGGAGCTTTCTTT. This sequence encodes CASSLGQGGAFF.

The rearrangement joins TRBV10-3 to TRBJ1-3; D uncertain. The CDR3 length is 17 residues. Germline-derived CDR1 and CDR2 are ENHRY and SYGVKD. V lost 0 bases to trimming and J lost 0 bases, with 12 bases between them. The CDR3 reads CAISESPISSSGNTIYF. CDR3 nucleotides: TGTGCCATCAGTGAGTCCCCTATATCAAGCTCTGGAAACACCATATATTTT.

The CDR3 DNA reads as TGTGCCAGCAGCACTGGATGGGGGGAAGGCAGCAATCAGCCCCAGCATTTT. This codes for CASSTGWGEGSNQPQHF. The genes are TRBV5-8 and TRBJ1-5, with D possibly TRBD1 on 5 matching bases. The CDR3 runs 17 residues. Germline-derived CDR1 and CDR2 are SGHTS and YDEGEE. The V end was cut by 4 bases, the J end by 1 base, with 18 bases between.

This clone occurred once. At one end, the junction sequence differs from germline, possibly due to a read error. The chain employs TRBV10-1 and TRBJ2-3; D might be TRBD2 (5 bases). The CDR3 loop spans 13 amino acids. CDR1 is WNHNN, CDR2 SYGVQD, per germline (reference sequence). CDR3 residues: CASSDPSTDTQYF. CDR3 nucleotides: TGCGCCAGCAGTGACCCTAGCACGGATACGCAGTATTTT.

CDR3 in DNA: TGTGCCAGCAGCTTCGGGACAGGGGACGAGCAGTACTTC. It codes for CASSFGTGDEQYF. J is TRBJ2-7 and V is TRBV7-9; 10 bases align to TRBD1. The germline gives CDR1 SEHNR, CDR2 FQNEAQ (reference sequence). V trimming: 3 bases; J trimming: 5 bases; junction bases outside the gene matches: 1. The CDR3 totals 13 residues.

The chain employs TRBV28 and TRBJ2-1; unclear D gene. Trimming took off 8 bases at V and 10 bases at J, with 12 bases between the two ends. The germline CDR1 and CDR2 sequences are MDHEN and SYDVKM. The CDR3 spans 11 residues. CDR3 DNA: TGTGCCAGCCCCTTGACGCTCGAGCAGTTCTTC. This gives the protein CASPLTLEQFF.

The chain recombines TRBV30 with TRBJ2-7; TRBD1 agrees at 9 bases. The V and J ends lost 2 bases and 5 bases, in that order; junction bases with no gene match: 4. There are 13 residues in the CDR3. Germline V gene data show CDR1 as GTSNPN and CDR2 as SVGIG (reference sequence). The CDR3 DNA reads TGTGCCTGGAGTCCTGGACAGGGGAACGAGCAGTACTTC. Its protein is CAWSPGQGNEQYF.

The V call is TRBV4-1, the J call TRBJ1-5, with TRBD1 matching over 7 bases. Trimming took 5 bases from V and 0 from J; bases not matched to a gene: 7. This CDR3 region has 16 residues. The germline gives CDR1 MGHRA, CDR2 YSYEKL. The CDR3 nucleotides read TGCGCCAGCAGCTTGACGACAGGGTTTAGCAATCAGCCCCAGCATTTT. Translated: CASSLTTGFSNQPQHF.

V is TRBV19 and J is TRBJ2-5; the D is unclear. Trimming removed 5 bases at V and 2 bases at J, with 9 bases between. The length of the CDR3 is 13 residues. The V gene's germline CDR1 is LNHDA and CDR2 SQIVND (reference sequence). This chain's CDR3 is CASSASIQETQYF. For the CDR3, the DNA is TGTGCCAGTAGTGCCTCGATACAAGAGACCCAGTACTTC.